The subject of this entry is one T cell receptor (beta chain). Original handling: Productive clonotypes were detectable down to 2.59 x 10-5 frequency. Assay used: immunoSEQ multiplex PCR; TCRdb lists only in-frame clones, some missing. Clonal size and the V and J genes are those of that table, whereas D and trimming came from the DNA. Of roughly 32,000 clones listed, 65% to 85% are singletons. This record comes from a study of STAT5B mutations in CD4+ large granular lymphocyte leukemia. Germline CDR1 SNHLY, CDR2 FYNNEI. This CDR3 is built from 15 residues. The V end was cut by 9 bases, the J end by 7 bases, with 22 bases between.

The TCR was taken from a human donor in good health. This chain connects TRBV2 to TRBJ2-1, with D perhaps TRBD2 (6 bases). The specimen was CD4+ T cells from blood buffy coats. The DNA of the CDR3 is TGTGCCAGTGCTCTCCGGGACGGCCGGGGGAATGAGCAGTTCTTC. This sequence encodes CASALRDGRGNEQFF.